This paragraph covers one T cell receptor beta chain sequence. The antigen remains undetermined. V lost 3 bases, J lost 7 bases, and 6 bases lay in between. CDR1 is LGHDT, CDR2 YNNKEL, per germline (reference sequence). The CDR3 runs 11 residues. This specimen belongs to a study of blood T cells in healthy people across ages. Regarding the study as a whole: Getting older went along with TCR beta diversity per million T cells dropping roughly linearly. Diversity estimates from one million T cells were considered underestimates.

Primed by a sample-barcoded 5' primer and a J-beta primer mix, a second PCR proceeded for roughly 6 to 12 cycles. TCRdb recomputed calls from the 5' RACE reads with MiXCR, one row per CDR3 protein. The table has about 1,500,000 distinct CDR3 sequences, 25% to 30% seen once. The receptor comes from a woman in her 30s in good health. The sample taken for sequencing was blood. The chain uses TRBV3-1 and TRBJ1-2; unclear D gene. CDR3 residues: CASSHAVGYTF. The DNA of the CDR3 is TGTGCCAGCAGCCACGCAGTTGGCTACACCTTC.